This T cell receptor beta chain was found in a study of blood T cell repertoires in COVID-19. Overall study: Collection of acute and convalescent COVID-19 samples took place in the United States, Italy and Spain. In each case, the material was cDNA or gDNA derived from T cells, B-cell-depleted T cells, or PBMCs.

Methods used by the authors: Reference gene primers were amplified, and this amplification served to estimate nucleated cell counts. Assay used: immunoSEQ multiplex PCR; TCRdb lists only in-frame clones, some missing. That table furnishes V, J and clone size, whereas the DNA furnished D and trimming. This table holds around 110,000 clones, over 80% found once. The sequenced material came from peripheral blood. The receptor was isolated from a man younger than 40 with acute or convalescent COVID-19.

CDR3 nucleotides: TGTGCCAGCAGCTGGACTAGCGGCTACGAGCAGTACTTC. Amino acid sequence: CASSWTSGYEQYF. The chain employs TRBV5-8 and TRBJ2-7, with TRBD2 identical over 10 bases. CDR3 size: 13 residues. With V trimmed by 3 bases and J by 3 bases, 0 bases remained unmatched. CDR1 is SGHTS and CDR2 is YDEGEE in the germline V gene. Looking up the rest from reference TRBV5-8 and TRBJ2-7 gives the full variable domain: EAGVTQSPTHLIKTRGQQATLRCSPISGHTSVYWYQQALGLGLQFLLWYDEGEERNRGNFPPRFSGRQFPNYSSELNVNALELEDSALYLCASSWTSGYEQYFGPGTRLTVT.